Below, 29 T cell receptor beta chains from the same sample are listed, as sequenced in a study of blood T cells in healthy people across ages. A J-beta primer mix and a sample-barcoded 5' primer were used in a second PCR of about 7 to 12 cycles. In TCRdb, the 5' RACE reads were re-called with MiXCR into one record per CDR3 protein. The sample has over 1,300,000 distinct CDR3 sequences; around 59% are singletons. The sequencing sample was made of blood. The receptor set was obtained from a man between 18 and 29 years old in good health.

V usage is TRBV5-1 and J usage is TRBJ2-3; weak D call: TRBD2 (7 bases). The CDR3 consists of 17 residues. CDR1 SGHRS and CDR2 YFSETQ come from the germline V gene. V lost 1 base to trimming and J lost 5 bases, with 20 bases between them. The CDR3 is CASSLTPAGAEGDTQYF. The CDR3 DNA reads TGCGCCAGCAGCTTGACCCCCGCGGGGGCGGAGGGAGATACGCAGTATTTT.

CDR3 sequence: CASSQDWGLPSYGYTF. The CDR3 nucleotides read TGCGCCAGCAGCCAAGATTGGGGACTACCGTCCTATGGCTACACCTTC. This chain links TRBV4-3 with TRBJ1-2; a possible D gene is TRBD1 (5 bases). V lost 0 bases to trimming and J lost 4 bases, with 15 bases between them. Looked up from germline, CDR1 is LGHNA and CDR2 is YSLEER. CDR3 length: 16 residues.

The chain couples TRBV6-5 to TRBJ2-3; 9 bases align to TRBD2. The germline V gene encodes CDR1 MNHEY and CDR2 SVGAGI. The junction had 12 bases not matched to a gene; V was cut back by 1 base and J by 4 bases. CDR3 size: 18 residues. This CDR3 reads CASSYWWREGMGPDTQYF. CDR3 nucleotides: TGTGCCAGCAGTTACTGGTGGCGGGAGGGCATGGGGCCAGATACGCAGTATTTT.

This clonotype was seen more than once but under ten times. This chain connects TRBV10-3 to TRBJ1-1; D unresolved. Germline-derived CDR1 and CDR2 are ENHRY and SYGVKD. Trimming removed 0 bases at V and 2 bases at J, with 4 bases between. The CDR3 contains 13 residues. The chain's CDR3 is CAISESANTEAFF. Written as DNA, the CDR3 is TGTGCCATCAGTGAGTCCGCAAACACTGAAGCTTTCTTT.

The gene calls are TRBV4-2 and TRBJ2-1, with D hard to call. Germline loops: CDR1 LGHNA, CDR2 YNFKEQ. The V and J ends lost 0 bases and 4 bases respectively, with 13 bases between them. The CDR3 is 16 amino acids. This CDR3 reads CASSQEPGPHYNEQFF. CDR3 nucleotide sequence: TGTGCCAGCAGCCAAGAACCAGGTCCCCATTACAATGAGCAGTTCTTC.

V gene TRBV5-5 combines with J gene TRBJ2-3; D not resolved. The CDR3 runs 13 residues. CDR1 is SGHKS, CDR2 YYEKEE, per germline (reference sequence). With 4 bases removed from V and 5 bases from J, the gap between germline ends came to 11 bases. The CDR3 sequence: CASSLTSQDTQYF. CDR3 nucleotide sequence: TGTGCCAGCAGCCTCACGTCACAAGATACGCAGTATTTT.

This rearrangement joins TRBV29-1 to TRBJ2-6; no clear D gene. Between the trimmed V and J ends, which lost 4 bases and 0 bases, there was a span of 4 bases. The CDR3 runs to 13 residues. Germline CDR1 reads SQVTM; CDR2 reads ANQGSEA. The CDR3 DNA reads TGCAGCGTTGTCAACTCTGGGGCCAACGTCCTGACTTTC. The encoded protein is CSVVNSGANVLTF.

This clonotype was observed a few times. The chain recombines TRBV29-1 with TRBJ2-7, with 12 bases fitting TRBD2. CDR3 length: 18 residues. The V gene's germline CDR1 is SQVTM and CDR2 ANQGSEA. V lost 0 bases to trimming and J lost 5 bases; unmatched junction nucleotides: 14. CDR3 DNA sequence: TGCAGCGTTGAAGATCTTCAGCTAGCGGGAGGGCCGAGCAACGAGCAGTACTTC. Translating gives CSVEDLQLAGGPSNEQYF.

The rearrangement uses TRBV29-1 and TRBJ1-1; a possible D gene is TRBD1 (6 bases). Trimming stripped 2 bases from V and 1 base from J, with 8 bases between. CDR1 is SQVTM and CDR2 is ANQGSEA in the germline V gene. CDR3 size: 13 residues. The CDR3 reads CSVERDKNTEAFF. In nucleotides, the CDR3 is TGCAGCGTTGAACGGGACAAGAACACTGAAGCTTTCTTT.

The V and J genes are TRBV5-1 and TRBJ1-1, with 8 bases fitting TRBD1. The CDR3 has 17 amino acids. Germline V gene lookup returns CDR1 SGHRS and CDR2 YFSETQ. The trim removed 4 bases at V and 0 bases at J, leaving 11 bases unmatched. The CDR3 is CASSLEAGGHLNTEAFF. The CDR3 nucleotides read TGCGCCAGCAGCCTAGAGGCAGGGGGCCACCTGAACACTGAAGCTTTCTTT.

The chain's CDR3 is CASRKPGTSRYF. The CDR3 DNA is TGCGCCAGCAGAAAACCCGGGACTAGTAGGTATTTT. The chain has TRBV5-1 and TRBJ2-3, with 8 bases identical to TRBD2. Germline CDR1 SGHRS, CDR2 YFSETQ. Germline trimming cut 5 bases from V and 14 bases from J; bases unmatched to any gene: 10. This CDR3 region has 12 residues.

Only a few counts were recorded for this clonotype. The chain has TRBV25-1 and TRBJ2-6; no clear D gene. Germline CDR1 reads MGHDK; CDR2 reads SYGVNS. The CDR3 loop spans 14 amino acids. The V and J ends lost 5 bases and 2 bases respectively, with 7 bases between them. The CDR3 DNA is TGTGCCAGCAGTCTCCCTACTGGGGCCAACGTCCTGACTTTC. It translates to CASSLPTGANVLTF.

This sequence joins TRBV5-1 and TRBJ1-1; D might be TRBD1 (6 bases). There are 16 residues in the CDR3. Germline CDR1 is SGHRS and CDR2 is YFSETQ. Trimming shortened V by 0 bases and J by 1 base, and 13 bases separated the two germline ends. The CDR3 DNA reads TGCGCCAGCAGCTTGGATCAGGGGATCTGGAACACTGAAGCTTTCTTT. Translated: CASSLDQGIWNTEAFF.

The chain has TRBV10-3 and TRBJ2-3; D is perhaps TRBD2 (5 bases). Germline V gives CDR1 ENHRY, CDR2 SYGVKD. V was shortened by 0 bases and J by 0 bases, with 10 bases between the two germline ends. The CDR3 runs to 16 residues. The CDR3 spells CAISESIAYSTDTQYF. In nucleotides, the CDR3 is TGTGCCATCAGTGAGTCCATAGCGTATAGCACAGATACGCAGTATTTT.

Ten or more counts support this clonotype. The chain is built from TRBV11-2 and TRBJ1-2; maybe TRBD1 (6 bases). Trimming cost V 0 bases and J 4 bases, with 12 bases left between them. CDR3 length: 15 residues. Germline-derived CDR1 and CDR2 are SGHAT and FQNNGV. CDR3 loop: CASSLDGQGIYGYTF. The DNA of the CDR3 is TGTGCCAGCAGCTTAGATGGTCAGGGGATCTATGGCTACACCTTC.

This clonotype was found a few times. V gene TRBV3-1 combines with J gene TRBJ2-3; D is ambiguous. Germline CDR1 and CDR2: LGHDT and YNNKEL (reference sequence). This CDR3 has 17 amino acids. With 2 bases removed from V and 4 bases from J, the gap between germline ends came to 19 bases. CDR3 coding DNA: TGTGCCAGCAGCCAACTACGCATGGGTAGAGGAGCAGATACGCAGTATTTT. It specifies CASSQLRMGRGADTQYF.

This rearrangement joins TRBV10-3 to TRBJ2-7; 9 positions match TRBD1. The CDR3 covers 14 residues. Germline V gene data show CDR1 as ENHRY and CDR2 as SYGVKD. The junction had 5 bases not matched to a gene; V was cut back by 6 bases and J by 2 bases. This chain's CDR3 is CAIREGTGTYEQYF. The CDR3 bases are TGTGCCATCAGGGAGGGGACAGGGACCTACGAGCAGTACTTC.

This chain links TRBV29-1 with TRBJ2-7, with TRBD1 as a possible D gene (7 bases). Germline V CDR1 and CDR2: SQVTM, ANQGSEA. Between the trimmed V and J ends, which lost 4 bases and 3 bases, there was a span of 22 bases. The CDR3 runs 16 residues. The CDR3 protein is CSVVWTLEQGGYEQYF. DNA for the CDR3: TGCAGCGTTGTATGGACACTAGAGCAGGGGGGCTACGAGCAGTACTTC.

J is TRBJ2-5 and V is TRBV13; 10 nucleotides match TRBD2. The ends lost 5 bases at V and 2 bases at J; junction bases unmatched: 14. The CDR3 spans 18 residues. CDR1 is PRHDT and CDR2 is FYEKMQ in the germline V gene (reference sequence). The CDR3 region is CASSPRLAGGLTQETQYF. DNA of the CDR3: TGTGCCAGCAGCCCAAGACTAGCGGGTGGTTTGACACAAGAGACCCAGTACTTC.

The chain recombines TRBV29-1 with TRBJ2-1, with 7 bases fitting TRBD1. CDR1 and CDR2 from the germline V gene are SQVTM and ANQGSEA. V shed 6 bases, J shed 2 bases, and the junction held 7 bases outside the gene matches. This CDR3 has 14 amino acids. CDR3 region: CSVDDRATYNEQFF. The CDR3 coding sequence is TGCAGCGTAGATGACAGGGCAACCTACAATGAGCAGTTCTTC.

The chain links TRBV20-1 to TRBJ1-2; 7 bases align to TRBD1. This CDR3 has 14 amino acids. Germline V CDR1 and CDR2: DFQATT, SNEGSKA (reference sequence). Losses at the gene ends were 6 bases for V and 8 bases for J; bases not matched to a gene: 15. DNA of the CDR3: TGCAGTGCAGACCCGACAGGGTTTTCGGGGGGCTACACCTTC. Its protein product is CSADPTGFSGGYTF.

The chain is built from TRBV7-9 and TRBJ2-7; perhaps D is TRBD1 or TRBD2 (5 bases each). CDR1 and CDR2 from the germline V gene are SEHNR and FQNEAQ (reference sequence). Trimming left V 5 bases short and J 0 bases short, with 11 bases between. This CDR3 is 14 amino acids long. For the CDR3, the DNA is TGTGCCAGCAGCCACCGGGACGGCTCCTACGAGCAGTACTTC. As protein: CASSHRDGSYEQYF.

This chain joins TRBV14 and TRBJ2-3; no clear D gene. The CDR3 extends over 17 amino acids. V lost 6 bases to trimming and J lost 5 bases, with 24 bases between them. Germline loops: CDR1 SGHDN, CDR2 FVKESK. CDR3 in amino acids: CASSSRNGRTLVDTQYF. CDR3 DNA: TGTGCCAGCAGTTCACGGAACGGCCGAACCCTCGTAGATACGCAGTATTTT.

CDR3 DNA: TGTGCCAGCAGCACAGGGGTAAAGACCCAGTACTTC. It encodes CASSTGVKTQYF. The genes are TRBV12-3 or TRBV12-4 and TRBJ2-5, with 7 bases lining up with TRBD1. The CDR3 contains 12 residues. The trim removed 6 bases at V and 6 bases at J, leaving 4 bases unmatched.

This clonotype was counted a few times. This chain joins TRBV20-1 and TRBJ1-2; tentatively, D is TRBD1 (6 bases). There are 12 residues in the CDR3. Trimming shortened V by 1 base and J by 4 bases, and 7 bases separated the two germline ends. The germline CDR1 and CDR2 sequences are DFQATT and SNEGSKA (reference sequence). This CDR3 reads CSARGDTYGYTF. The CDR3 DNA is TGCAGTGCTAGAGGGGACACCTATGGCTACACCTTC.

This clonotype has only a few counts. The chain uses TRBV10-3 and TRBJ1-4, with a possible D match to TRBD1 (5 bases). Per germline, CDR1 ENHRY and CDR2 SYGVKD. Trimming cost V 2 bases and J 5 bases, with 18 bases left between them. This CDR3 spans 17 amino acids. The CDR3 DNA is TGTGCCATCAGTGAGCCCACATCTCGGGGGGGAAATGAAAAACTGTTTTTT. Its translation is CAISEPTSRGGNEKLFF.

V gene TRBV12-3 or TRBV12-4 combines with J gene TRBJ2-6; D is ambiguous. V lost 8 bases to trimming and J lost 7 bases, with 15 bases between them. The CDR3 contains 14 residues. CDR3 protein: CASGDMGRANVLTF. In nucleotides, the CDR3 is TGTGCCAGCGGCGACATGGGTAGAGCCAACGTCCTGACTTTC.

This chain links TRBV2 with TRBJ2-3, with D perhaps matching TRBD2 (6 bases). Germline V lookup: CDR1 SNHLY, CDR2 FYNNEI. This CDR3 region has 13 residues. V lost 10 bases, J lost 12 bases, and 23 bases lay in between. The CDR3 sequence: CATTSRVRETQYF. DNA for the CDR3: TGTGCCACCACTAGCAGGGTGAGAGAGACCCAGTATTTT.

This clonotype has only a few counts. In DNA form, the CDR3 reads TGTGCCAGCACCTTACAAAGCTCTGGGGCCAACGTCCTGACTTTC. Its translation: CASTLQSSGANVLTF. This chain uses TRBV4-2 with TRBJ2-6; D not certain. Germline CDR1 and CDR2: LGHNA and YNFKEQ. The CDR3 consists of 15 residues. Trimming removed 7 bases from V and 0 bases from J, with 10 bases in between.